This TCR beta chain was sequenced for a study of T-cell memory formation after mild COVID-19. Notes on the study in general: Pre-infection memory harbored some responding clones, suggesting cross-reactive memory joined. A second wave of clones peaked on day 37, and their SARS-CoV-2 specificity went unconfirmed. Among clones contracting day 15 to 85, CD4/CD8 was balanced, whereas later expanders leaned CD4+. Most CD4+ clones that shrank were in CM and EM, while CD8+ ones turned up in EMRA.

The CDR3 is made up of 16 amino acids. CDR1 is SEHNR and CDR2 is FQNEAQ in the germline V gene (reference sequence). Trimming cost V 3 bases and J 4 bases, with 16 bases left between them. This clonotype occurred a few times. Its antigen is currently unknown. TCRdb ran MiXCR on the 5' RACE reads and lists one entry per CDR3 protein. The sample carries just over 350,000 distinct CDR3 sequences, approximately 14% recorded once. This clonotype originated in a man between 18 and 29 years old who had mild COVID-19 (a few samples of this study predate the infection). Cell type and time point are not known. Sequencing was performed on PBMCs or a T cell subset sorted from them (not recorded which). This sequence joins TRBV7-9 and TRBJ1-3, with a tentative D call TRBD1 (5 bases). As DNA, the CDR3 is TGTGCCAGCAGCTTCAACCCCAGGGAGGACGGAAACACCATATATTTT. This sequence encodes CASSFNPREDGNTIYF.